A selection of T cell receptor beta chains follows, all from one sample in a study of human T cells and chemical hapten exposure. Using its own MiXCR run on the RACE reads, TCRdb lists one record per CDR3 protein. The sample comprises about 180,000 distinct CDR3 sequences, almost 30% of which are singletons, and less than 3% rests with the top ten. This specimen consisted of whole blood, obtained in connection with sensitization to the hapten diphenylcyclopropenone (DPC). The receptor source for this set is a young woman with alopecia areata. Some clones in this sample may be carry-over from other donors' samples. The CDR3 runs from the conserved cysteine through the conserved F or W. Each record gives: CDR3 DNA, CDR3 protein, D gene, clone size, J gene, V gene. A D gene is named only where the DNA matches it firmly. Only part of the rows carry a size: once, few, many, or a class if the clone is expanded.

cdr3_nt: TGTGCCACCCAAACCGGGACTAGCTCCTACGAGCAGTACTTC; cdr3_aa: CATQTGTSSYEQYF; d_call: TRBD2; clone_size: NA; j_call: TRBJ2-7; v_call: TRBV28
cdr3_nt: TGTGCCAGCAGGAAGGGCGGCGGGAACACTGAAGCTTTCTTT; cdr3_aa: CASRKGGGNTEAFF; d_call: NA; clone_size: NA; j_call: TRBJ1-1; v_call: TRBV28
cdr3_nt: TGTGCCAGCAGCGTTTGGGCCCTCCAAACCCACGAGCAGTACTTC; cdr3_aa: CASSVWALQTHEQYF; d_call: NA; clone_size: NA; j_call: TRBJ2-7; v_call: TRBV7-2
cdr3_nt: TGTGCCAGCAGCCAAGAAGGAGGGGGCGAGGGACAGTACTTC; cdr3_aa: CASSQEGGGEGQYF; d_call: NA; clone_size: NA; j_call: TRBJ2-7; v_call: TRBV3-1
cdr3_nt: TGTGCCAGCAGCCAAGAGATGTTAGAGACCAATGAGCAGTTCTTC; cdr3_aa: CASSQEMLETNEQFF; d_call: NA; clone_size: few; j_call: TRBJ2-1; v_call: TRBV4-2
cdr3_nt: TGTGCCAGCAGTCCCGGACAGGGGCAAGAGACCCAGTACTTC; cdr3_aa: CASSPGQGQETQYF; d_call: TRBD1; clone_size: NA; j_call: TRBJ2-5; v_call: TRBV7-9
cdr3_nt: TGCGCCAGCAGCCGAGCAGGAGGGACTGAAGCTTTCTTT; cdr3_aa: CASSRAGGTEAFF; d_call: NA; clone_size: many; j_call: TRBJ1-1; v_call: TRBV4-3
cdr3_nt: TGCGCCAGCAGCATAGGACAGGGTTGGACCGGGGAGCTGTTTTTT; cdr3_aa: CASSIGQGWTGELFF; d_call: TRBD1; clone_size: NA; j_call: TRBJ2-2; v_call: TRBV5-1
cdr3_nt: TGCAGTGCTGTGACTAGCGGGAGAACAGGAAGGGCCTACAATGAGCAGTTCTTC; cdr3_aa: CSAVTSGRTGRAYNEQFF; d_call: TRBD2; clone_size: NA; j_call: TRBJ2-1; v_call: TRBV20-1
cdr3_nt: TGTGCCAGCAGCCAGGGGAGCAGGGTGGAGCAGTACTTC; cdr3_aa: CASSQGSRVEQYF; d_call: NA; clone_size: few; j_call: TRBJ2-7; v_call: TRBV14
cdr3_nt: TGTGCCAGCAGGTTTTCTGGGGCCAACGTCCTGACTTTC; cdr3_aa: CASRFSGANVLTF; d_call: NA; clone_size: NA; j_call: TRBJ2-6; v_call: TRBV9
cdr3_nt: TGTGCCACCAGCAGGGCGGATAACTATGGCTACACCTTC; cdr3_aa: CATSRADNYGYTF; d_call: NA; clone_size: NA; j_call: TRBJ1-2; v_call: TRBV15
cdr3_nt: TGTGCCACCGCAAGGACGGGCTCTGGGGCCAACGTCCTGACTTTC; cdr3_aa: CATARTGSGANVLTF; d_call: NA; clone_size: few; j_call: TRBJ2-6; v_call: TRBV28
cdr3_nt: TGTGCCTGGTCCTTTGCCTTTATGTCGGGCCAAGAGACCCAGTACTTC; cdr3_aa: CAWSFAFMSGQETQYF; d_call: NA; clone_size: NA; j_call: TRBJ2-5; v_call: TRBV30
cdr3_nt: TGCAGCGCTGACCAGCTTTCGGACAGGGGTTTTACAGATACGCAGTATTTT; cdr3_aa: CSADQLSDRGFTDTQYF; d_call: TRBD1; clone_size: few; j_call: TRBJ2-3; v_call: TRBV29-1
cdr3_nt: TGCGCCAGCATTATTCAATTCGGGAGCAATCAGCCCCAGCATTTT; cdr3_aa: CASIIQFGSNQPQHF; d_call: NA; clone_size: NA; j_call: TRBJ1-5; v_call: TRBV10-1
cdr3_nt: TGCAGTGTCCGAGAGGCAGGGAGGTACGAGCAGTACTTC; cdr3_aa: CSVREAGRYEQYF; d_call: NA; clone_size: NA; j_call: TRBJ2-7; v_call: TRBV20-1
cdr3_nt: TGCAGTGACTCCGGCGGACAGGGGGCTGAAGCTTTCTTT; cdr3_aa: CSDSGGQGAEAFF; d_call: TRBD1; clone_size: NA; j_call: TRBJ1-1; v_call: TRBV29-1
cdr3_nt: TGCAGCGCCCCGGGGGACAGGGTTTCTTCATACAATGAGCAGTTCTTC; cdr3_aa: CSAPGDRVSSYNEQFF; d_call: TRBD1; clone_size: NA; j_call: TRBJ2-1; v_call: TRBV29-1
cdr3_nt: TGTGCCATCAGTGGTCAGGGAGGCTATAATTCACCCCTCCACTTT; cdr3_aa: CAISGQGGYNSPLHF; d_call: NA; clone_size: few; j_call: TRBJ1-6; v_call: TRBV10-3
cdr3_nt: TGTGCCAGCAGTGCTTCGAATTTGGACACTGAAGCTTTCTTT; cdr3_aa: CASSASNLDTEAFF; d_call: NA; clone_size: NA; j_call: TRBJ1-1; v_call: TRBV6-1
cdr3_nt: TGTGCCAGCAGTTTAAAATTAAGGGGTAGCTCCTATAATTCACCCCTCCACTTT; cdr3_aa: CASSLKLRGSSYNSPLHF; d_call: NA; clone_size: few; j_call: TRBJ1-6; v_call: TRBV28
cdr3_nt: TGCGCCAGCAGCTTGGCCAGTCTAGCGGAGACCTACAATGAGCAGTTCTTC; cdr3_aa: CASSLASLAETYNEQFF; d_call: TRBD2; clone_size: NA; j_call: TRBJ2-1; v_call: TRBV5-1
cdr3_nt: TGTGCCAGCAGCCATCAGGGGGCCCAAGAGACCCAGTACTTC; cdr3_aa: CASSHQGAQETQYF; d_call: TRBD1; clone_size: NA; j_call: TRBJ2-5; v_call: TRBV7-9
cdr3_nt: TGCGCCAGCAGCTTGGCATTAGCGGGAACAGATACGCAGTATTTT; cdr3_aa: CASSLALAGTDTQYF; d_call: TRBD2; clone_size: NA; j_call: TRBJ2-3; v_call: TRBV5-1
cdr3_nt: TGTGCCAGCAGCCTAGACCCGTACGAGCAGTACTTC; cdr3_aa: CASSLDPYEQYF; d_call: NA; clone_size: few; j_call: TRBJ2-7; v_call: TRBV6-2/TRBV6-3
cdr3_nt: TGTGCCAGCCGTGGCGGGAGGGCCCGGCAAGAGACCCAGTACTTC; cdr3_aa: CASRGGRARQETQYF; d_call: TRBD2; clone_size: NA; j_call: TRBJ2-5; v_call: TRBV6-2/TRBV6-3
cdr3_nt: TGTGCCAGCAGCGGACAGGGGCTGGGTTCACCCCTCCACTTT; cdr3_aa: CASSGQGLGSPLHF; d_call: TRBD1; clone_size: NA; j_call: TRBJ1-6; v_call: TRBV9
cdr3_nt: TGTGCCAGCAGTTTAATGGGAGCCACGCAGTATTTT; cdr3_aa: CASSLMGATQYF; d_call: NA; clone_size: NA; j_call: TRBJ2-3; v_call: TRBV12-3/TRBV12-4
cdr3_nt: TGTGCCAGCAGTTCCAGGACTATATCCTACGAGCAGTACTTC; cdr3_aa: CASSSRTISYEQYF; d_call: NA; clone_size: NA; j_call: TRBJ2-7; v_call: TRBV5-6
cdr3_nt: TGCAGCGTTGGCCAGCAGGTAATCGGTGAAGCTTTCTTT; cdr3_aa: CSVGQQVIGEAFF; d_call: NA; clone_size: few; j_call: TRBJ1-1; v_call: TRBV29-1
cdr3_nt: TGTGCCAGCAGCGTAGAGAGCGGGGGGACCTACGAGCAGTACTTC; cdr3_aa: CASSVESGGTYEQYF; d_call: TRBD2; clone_size: few; j_call: TRBJ2-7; v_call: TRBV9
cdr3_nt: TGCAGCGTTGTGGGCACTGAAGCTTTCTTT; cdr3_aa: CSVVGTEAFF; d_call: NA; clone_size: NA; j_call: TRBJ1-1; v_call: TRBV29-1